The 11 T cell receptor beta chains reported below all come from one sample, sequenced in a study of shared clonotypes between healthy human individuals. TCRdb's copy holds only in-frame clones and misses some; the assay was immunoSEQ multiplex PCR. The sample has more than 1,200,000 clones, approximately 98.5% seen once; the top ten hold 0.3% to 0.45%. The sample consisted of naive CD4+ T cells sorted from blood. Subset denoted: CD45RA+ positively selected. The receptors stem from a man under 40 in good health.

The rearrangement joins TRBV28 to TRBJ2-1; 7 bases match TRBD2. The junction had 14 bases not matched to a gene; V was cut back by 7 bases and J by 5 bases. Looked up from germline, CDR1 is MDHEN and CDR2 is SYDVKM. CDR3 length equals 16 residues. CDR3 coding DNA: TGTGCCAGCACACCAAGTGGGGAGGGAGCCCACAATGAGCAGTTCTTC. It encodes CASTPSGEGAHNEQFF. Based on the CDR3 plus reference TRBV28 and TRBJ2-1, the full variable domain is DVKVTQSSRYLVKRTGEKVFLECVQDMDHENMFWYRQDPGLGLRLIYFSYDVKMKEKGDIPEGYSVSREKKERFSLILESASTNQTSMYLCASTPSGEGAHNEQFFGPGTRLTVL.

This chain links TRBV5-6 with TRBJ1-1; D gene uncertain. The CDR3 sequence is 14 residues long. The V end lost 0 bases, the J end lost 1 base, and 7 bases lay between the germline ends. The germline gives CDR1 SGHDT, CDR2 YYEEEE. The CDR3 loop is CASSLDSKNTEAFF. CDR3 nucleotide sequence: TGTGCCAGCAGCTTGGATTCAAAGAACACTGAAGCTTTCTTT.

V and J are TRBV2 and TRBJ2-1; no definite D call. Germline CDR1 SNHLY, CDR2 FYNNEI. The V end lost 1 base, the J end lost 9 bases, and 7 bases lay between the germline ends. The CDR3 runs 12 residues. The CDR3 protein is CASSEGIAEQFF. The CDR3 DNA follows: TGTGCCAGCAGTGAAGGGATTGCTGAGCAGTTCTTC.

The chain joins TRBV10-2 to TRBJ2-5; 9 positions agree with TRBD1. Germline values: CDR1 WSHSY, CDR2 SAAADI. The CDR3 contains 16 residues. V shed 0 bases, J shed 6 bases, and the junction held 8 bases outside the gene matches. The CDR3 bases are TGCGCCAGCAGTGAGTCCGGGACAGGGACTACGAAGACCCAGTACTTC. Protein sequence: CASSESGTGTTKTQYF.

This rearrangement joins TRBV28 to TRBJ1-2; D is uncertain. Germline CDR1 is MDHEN and CDR2 is SYDVKM. The CDR3 runs to 15 residues. The germline V and J ends were trimmed by 2 bases and 0 bases, with 10 bases remaining between them. In nucleotides, the CDR3 is TGTGCCAGCAGTTTACCGGCAGAAGCTAACTATGGCTACACCTTC. The encoded protein is CASSLPAEANYGYTF.

The chain joins TRBV10-1 to TRBJ2-3, with TRBD2 matching 7 bases. This CDR3 has 15 amino acids. The junction had 8 bases not matched to a gene; V was cut back by 4 bases and J by 4 bases. The germline V gene encodes CDR1 WNHNN and CDR2 SYGVQD (reference sequence). Here the CDR3 reads CASSARLAVADTQYF. The CDR3 DNA follows: TGCGCCAGCAGTGCAAGACTAGCAGTCGCAGATACGCAGTATTTT.

The rearrangement uses TRBV11-2 and TRBJ1-3, with unresolved D. V lost 5 bases, J lost 7 bases, and 9 bases lay in between. The germline CDR1 and CDR2 sequences are SGHAT and FQNNGV. This CDR3 is built from 12 residues. The CDR3 coding sequence is TGTGCCAGCAGCCCAGCACGGAACACCATATATTTT. The encoded protein is CASSPARNTIYF.

The V call is TRBV6-6, the J call TRBJ1-2; D is unresolved. Per the germline V gene, CDR1 is MNHNY and CDR2 is SVGAGI (reference sequence). V gave up 5 bases and J gave up 5 bases, with 15 bases separating them. This CDR3 is built from 14 residues. The chain's CDR3 is CASSLSLQPYGYTF. CDR3 in DNA: TGTGCCAGCAGTCTCTCCCTGCAGCCTTATGGCTACACCTTC.

The V and J genes are TRBV11-3 and TRBJ2-7, with D possibly called TRBD1 or TRBD2 (5 bases each). Trimming pared 1 base from V and 4 bases from J, leaving 14 bases between. Per the germline V gene, CDR1 is SGHNT and CDR2 is YENEEA. The CDR3 spans 15 residues. The CDR3: CASSLASGAVYEQYF. The CDR3 DNA reads as TGTGCCAGCAGCTTAGCCTCCGGGGCGGTGTACGAGCAGTACTTC. Full variable domain (outside the CDR3, taken from reference TRBV11-3 and TRBJ2-7): EAGVVQSPRYKIIEKKQPVAFWCNPISGHNTLYWYLQNLGQGPELLIRYENEEAVDDSQLPKDRFSAERLKGVDSTLKIQPAELGDSAVYLCASSLASGAVYEQYFGPGTRLTVT.

The V call is TRBV7-8, the J call TRBJ2-2, with 8 bases matching TRBD1. V was clipped by 7 bases and J by 1 base; unmatched bases: 11. Germline V CDR1 and CDR2: SGHVS, FQNEAQ. This CDR3 contains 17 residues. CDR3 sequence (DNA): TGTGCCAGCATCCAAAACAGGGGGTCCGGGAACACCGGGGAGCTGTTTTTT. The encoded protein is CASIQNRGSGNTGELFF.

J is TRBJ2-1 and V is TRBV27, with 11 bases matching TRBD2. CDR1 is MNHEY and CDR2 is SMNVEV in the germline V gene (reference sequence). With 5 bases clipped from V and 5 bases from J, the junction kept 11 bases outside the gene matches. The CDR3 totals 17 residues. CDR3 in DNA: TGTGCCAGCAGTGGGCTAGCGGGAGGCCTCAGGAACAATGAGCAGTTCTTC. This translates into CASSGLAGGLRNNEQFF.